The 25 T cell receptor beta chains presented below share a single source sample, sequenced in a study of CD8+CD57+ T cells in acquired aplastic anemia. The authors sequenced patients whose flow cytometry had shown CD8+CD57+ cell expansion. CDR3 and TCR beta VDJ profiling relied on a genomic DNA template. TCRdb re-called the reads with MiXCR, one entry per CDR3 protein. The sample holds approximately 170,000 distinct CDR3 sequences, roughly 50% seen once. The material sequenced was sorted CD4+, CD8+, or CD8+CD57+ T cells (not recorded which) from PBMCs. These receptors came from a human donor with aplastic anemia.

V gene TRBV2 combines with J gene TRBJ2-1; 8 bases line up with TRBD1. The CDR3 is made up of 16 amino acids. V gave up 1 base and J gave up 3 bases; unmatched junction bases: 5. CDR1 SNHLY and CDR2 FYNNEI come from the germline V gene. CDR3 nucleotide sequence: TGTGCCAGCAGTGAAGGGACAGGGATTAACTACAATGAGCAGTTCTTC. Protein sequence: CASSEGTGINYNEQFF.

At least ten counts were recorded for this clonotype. V gene TRBV19 combines with J gene TRBJ1-2, with 7 nucleotides matching TRBD1. Per germline, CDR1 LNHDA and CDR2 SQIVND (reference sequence). J lost 2 bases, V lost 7 bases, and 4 bases had no gene match. The CDR3 is 13 residues long. In nucleotides, the CDR3 is TGTGCCAGTACAAGGGGGCCAAACTATGGCTACACCTTC. This translates into CASTRGPNYGYTF.

This clonotype was detected once. The rearrangement joins TRBV10-3 to TRBJ2-1, with 9 bases lining up with TRBD1. Germline-derived CDR1 and CDR2 are ENHRY and SYGVKD. The V and J ends lost 8 bases and 10 bases, in that order; junction bases with no gene match: 12. The CDR3 has 14 residues. The CDR3 loop reads CAIGDRATQREQFF. The CDR3 DNA reads as TGTGCCATCGGGGACAGGGCGACTCAGCGAGAGCAGTTCTTC.

This clonotype appeared many times. J is TRBJ2-7 and V is TRBV2; no reliable D call. This CDR3 contains 11 residues. V lost 4 bases, J lost 5 bases, and 6 bases lay in between. The V gene's germline CDR1 is SNHLY and CDR2 FYNNEI. This CDR3 is CASSVYHEQYF. The CDR3 DNA reads as TGTGCCAGCAGTGTCTACCACGAGCAGTACTTC.

This clonotype occurred a few times. The junction does not match germline at one end; this may be a read error. V and J are TRBV29-1 and TRBJ2-1; 9 nucleotides line up with TRBD2. This CDR3 comprises 15 residues. Per the germline V gene, CDR1 is SQVTM and CDR2 is ANQGSEA. The CDR3 DNA is TGCAGCGTCGAAGGTCCGGGACTAGCTTACAATGAGCAGTTCTTC. Amino acids: CSVEGPGLAYNEQFF.

This clonotype was counted at least ten times. The V and J genes are TRBV12-3 or TRBV12-4 and TRBJ1-6; 8 bases align to TRBD1. Germline trimming cut 6 bases from V and 9 bases from J; bases unmatched to any gene: 10. The CDR3 runs to 15 residues. In DNA form, the CDR3 reads TGTGCCAGCAGCCCCTTGACAGGGGTCAGTTCACCCCTCCACTTT. This translates into CASSPLTGVSSPLHF.

V usage is TRBV2 and J usage is TRBJ1-2; D uncertain. V dropped 7 bases and J dropped 8 bases, with 11 bases sitting between them. Germline lookup yields CDR1 SNHLY and CDR2 FYNNEI. CDR3 length: 11 residues. The DNA of the CDR3 is TGTGCCAGCACCCCGATGGGCGGCTACACCTTC. Its protein is CASTPMGGYTF.

As for this clonotype: A read error may be the cause here, since a much bigger clone is one base away. The chain joins TRBV12-5 to TRBJ2-7; 9 bases are a match to TRBD2. V was clipped by 0 bases and J by 6 bases; unmatched bases: 9. The CDR3 is made up of 16 amino acids. Germline-derived CDR1 and CDR2 are LGHNT and FRNRAP. CDR3 loop: CASGLVLSGSFSEQYV. The CDR3 nucleotides are TGTGCTAGTGGTTTGGTACTTAGCGGGAGTTTTTCCGAGCAGTACGTC.

The chain joins TRBV10-3 to TRBJ1-6, with TRBD1 as a possible D gene (5 bases). The V gene's germline CDR1 is ENHRY and CDR2 SYGVKD. V was trimmed by 8 bases and J by 11 bases, leaving 10 bases between them. The CDR3 extends over 11 amino acids. CDR3 nucleotide sequence: TGTGCCATCGGGGGGGGGACACCCCTCCACTTT. It codes for CAIGGGTPLHF.

This clonotype was picked up many times. The chain joins TRBV20-1 to TRBJ2-7; D perhaps matches TRBD1 (5 bases). Germline V gene lookup returns CDR1 DFQATT and CDR2 SNEGSKA (reference sequence). The germline V and J ends were trimmed by 3 bases and 6 bases, with 15 bases remaining between them. The CDR3 has 13 residues. The CDR3 nucleotides read TGCAGTGCTAGTCCTTCAGGGTTGGGCGAGCAGTACTTC. It specifies CSASPSGLGEQYF.

The V and J genes are TRBV19 and TRBJ1-2; no clear D. CDR1 is LNHDA, CDR2 SQIVND, per germline (reference sequence). With 3 bases removed from V and 8 bases from J, the gap between germline ends came to 10 bases. This CDR3 contains 12 residues. This CDR3 is CASSMSGTGYTF. For the CDR3, the DNA is TGTGCCAGTAGTATGTCCGGCACGGGCTACACCTTC.

CDR3: CASSSGTSGTDTQYF. CDR3 nucleotides: TGCGCCAGCAGCTCCGGGACTAGCGGCACAGATACGCAGTATTTT. This chain joins TRBV4-3 and TRBJ2-3, with 10 bases that match TRBD2. The CDR3 runs to 15 residues. The junction had 3 bases not matched to a gene; V was cut back by 5 bases and J by 1 base. Germline V lookup: CDR1 LGHNA, CDR2 YSLEER.

As concerns this clonotype: This may stem from a read error, because a much larger clone lies one nucleotide away. The chain has TRBV5-1 and TRBJ2-1; TRBD2 aligns across 9 bases. Germline V CDR1 and CDR2: SGHRS, YFSETQ. This CDR3 comprises 16 residues. The V gene end was trimmed by 4 bases and the J gene end by 8 bases; junction bases not matched to a gene: 13. CDR3 DNA: TGCGCCAGCAGCCCTGCCGGGACTAGCCTACCGTATGAGCAGTTCTTC. It translates to CASSPAGTSLPYEQFF.

This chain uses TRBV12-5 with TRBJ2-3; perhaps D is TRBD1 or TRBD2 (6 bases each). V lost 2 bases and J 5 bases, leaving 11 bases between the germline ends. The CDR3 contains 14 residues. CDR1 LGHNT and CDR2 FRNRAP come from the germline V gene. CDR3 nucleotide sequence: TGTGCTAGTGGTTTGTGGGGGGCGGGAGATACGCAGTATTTT. Translated, it gives CASGLWGAGDTQYF.

Ten or more counts support this clonotype. The CDR3 nucleotides read TGTGCCAGCAGCCCCGCCGGACGCAATGAGCAGTTCTTC. Translated, it gives CASSPAGRNEQFF. The J gene is TRBJ2-1, the V gene TRBV7-2; D is uncertain. CDR3 length: 13 residues. Germline assignment: CDR1 SGHTA and CDR2 FQGNSA. V lost 5 bases, J lost 6 bases, and 11 bases lay in between.

This clonotype came up many times. This chain connects TRBV5-1 to TRBJ1-6; no clear D gene. V shed 0 bases and J shed 8 bases, with 9 bases lying between them. The CDR3 runs 14 residues. Germline V gene data show CDR1 as SGHRS and CDR2 as YFSETQ. CDR3: CASSLDGRDSPLHF. The CDR3 nucleotides read TGCGCCAGCAGCTTGGATGGCCGAGATTCACCCCTCCACTTT.

Worth noting for this clonotype: At one boundary the junction diverges from the germline segment, which might be a read error. The chain carries TRBV19 and TRBJ1-5; no clear D gene. Germline V CDR1 and CDR2: LNHDA, SQIVND (reference sequence). The CDR3 covers 15 residues. CDR3 sequence: CASSQSGRFNEPQHF. DNA for the CDR3: TGTGCCAGTAGTCAGAGCGGGAGGTTCAATGAGCCCCAGCATTTT.

The V and J genes are TRBV19 and TRBJ1-3, with D hard to call. CDR3 length: 14 residues. From germline, CDR1 is LNHDA and CDR2 SQIVND (reference sequence). V lost 7 bases and J 0 bases, leaving 10 bases between the germline ends. CDR3 protein: CASIRRYSGNTIYF. The CDR3 nucleotides read TGTGCCAGTATCCGTCGGTACTCTGGAAACACCATATATTTT. The full variable domain, with the rest looked up from reference TRBV19 and TRBJ1-3, is DGGITQSPKYLFRKEGQNVTLSCEQNLNHDAMYWYRQDPGQGLRLIYYSQIVNDFQKGDIAEGYSVSREKKESFPLTVTSAQKNPTAFYLCASIRRYSGNTIYFGEGSWLTVV.

The chain carries TRBV4-2 and TRBJ1-2; 7 nucleotides agree with TRBD1. Germline V gene data show CDR1 as LGHNA and CDR2 as YNFKEQ. V lost 3 bases, J lost 5 bases, and 9 bases stayed unmatched. This CDR3 is 15 amino acids long. Here the CDR3 DNA reads TGTGCCAGCAGCCAGGACCGGGACAGCTTGTATGGCTACACCTTC. Protein product: CASSQDRDSLYGYTF.

The genes are TRBV3-1 and TRBJ2-5; D could derive from TRBD1 or TRBD2 (6 bases each). CDR1 and CDR2 (germline): LGHDT, YNNKEL (reference sequence). The CDR3 extends over 15 amino acids. V was shortened by 8 bases and J by 4 bases, with 20 bases between the two germline ends. CDR3 amino acids: CASVPPGALRETQYF. In DNA form, the CDR3 reads TGTGCCAGCGTCCCCCCGGGGGCCTTACGAGAGACCCAGTACTTC.

The chain combines TRBV2 with TRBJ2-7, with D possibly TRBD1 on 6 matching bases. The CDR3 sequence is 14 residues long. V gave up 4 bases and J gave up 0 bases, with 10 bases separating them. In germline, CDR1 is SNHLY, CDR2 FYNNEI. The CDR3 DNA follows: TGTGCCAGCAGTGCGACGACAGGCTCCTACGAGCAGTACTTC. It yields the protein CASSATTGSYEQYF.

This clonotype was seen at least ten times. This rearrangement joins TRBV12-3 or TRBV12-4 to TRBJ1-6; 10 nucleotides agree with TRBD1. Trimming removed 6 bases from V and 8 bases from J; junction bases left unmatched: 1. CDR3 length: 13 residues. CDR3 nucleotide sequence: TGTGCCAGCAGCGACAGGGGGCATTCACCCCTCCACTTT. This encodes CASSDRGHSPLHF.

Concerning this clonotype itself: One end of the junction is discordant with germline, which a read error may explain. The chain couples TRBV7-7 to TRBJ2-5, with a weak D call TRBD1 (5 bases). This CDR3 has 14 residues. The germline gives CDR1 SSHAT, CDR2 FNYEAQ (reference sequence). CDR3 residues: CASSLELGVGTQYF. CDR3 in DNA: TGTGCTAGCAGCTTAGAGTTAGGGGTGGGGACCCAGTACTTC.

A note on this clonotype: Mismatch with germline at one junction end may stem from a read error. The CDR3 sequence: CATSRDPGAGGNQSQHF. The CDR3 DNA sequence: TGTGCCACCAGCAGAGATCCAGGGGCAGGGGGCAATCAGTCCCAGCATTTT. J is TRBJ1-5 and V is TRBV15, with TRBD1 matching 8 bases. Per germline, CDR1 LNHNV and CDR2 YYDKDF (reference sequence). The CDR3 runs 17 residues.

This clonotype was seen only a few times. A much larger clone differs from this one at a single base, so this may be a read error. The rearrangement joins TRBV20-1 to TRBJ1-1; 9 nucleotides agree with TRBD1. CDR3 length: 14 amino acids. Trimming at V came to 0 bases and at J to 4 bases, leaving 3 bases not matched to a gene. The V gene's germline CDR1 is DFQATT and CDR2 SNEGSKA (reference sequence). Here the CDR3 DNA reads TGCAGTGCTAGAGAGGGACAGGGTAGCACTGAAGCTTTCTTT. This translates into CSAREGQGSTEAFF.